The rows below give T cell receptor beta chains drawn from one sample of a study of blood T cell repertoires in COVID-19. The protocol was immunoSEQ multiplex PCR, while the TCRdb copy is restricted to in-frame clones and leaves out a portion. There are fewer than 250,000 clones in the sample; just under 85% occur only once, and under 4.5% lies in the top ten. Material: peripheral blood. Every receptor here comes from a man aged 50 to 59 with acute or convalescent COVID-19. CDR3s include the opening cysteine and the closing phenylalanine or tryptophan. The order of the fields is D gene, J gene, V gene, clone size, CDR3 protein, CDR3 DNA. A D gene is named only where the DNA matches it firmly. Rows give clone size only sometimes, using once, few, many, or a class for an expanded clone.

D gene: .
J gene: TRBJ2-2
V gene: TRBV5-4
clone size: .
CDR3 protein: CASSLDTGELFF
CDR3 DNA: TGTGCCAGCAGCCTCGACACTGGGGAGCTGTTTTTT

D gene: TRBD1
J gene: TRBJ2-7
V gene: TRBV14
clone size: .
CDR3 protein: CASSPSIRGRFNEQYF
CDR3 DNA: TGTGCCAGCAGCCCCTCCATCAGGGGGCGATTTAACGAGCAGTACTTC

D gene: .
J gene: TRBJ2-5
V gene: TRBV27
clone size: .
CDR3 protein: CASKDSPLRETQYF
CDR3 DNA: TGTGCCAGCAAGGACAGTCCGCTCCGGGAGACCCAGTACTTC

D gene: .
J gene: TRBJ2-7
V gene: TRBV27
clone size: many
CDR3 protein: CASSSRGTVIGGVDSYEQYF
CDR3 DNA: TGTGCCAGCAGTTCCCGGGGAACAGTCATTGGTGGGGTAGACTCCTACGAGCAGTACTTC

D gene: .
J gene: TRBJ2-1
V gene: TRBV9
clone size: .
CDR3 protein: CASSVGGGTYNEQFF
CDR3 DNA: TGTGCCAGCAGCGTAGGGGGGGGCACCTACAATGAGCAGTTCTTC

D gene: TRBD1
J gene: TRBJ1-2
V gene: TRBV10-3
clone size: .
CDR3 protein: CAISYGQGPPNYGYTF
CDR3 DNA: TGTGCCATCAGTTACGGACAGGGGCCTCCTAACTATGGCTACACCTTC

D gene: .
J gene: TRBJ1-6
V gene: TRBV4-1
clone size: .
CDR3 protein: CASSQEAWTNSPLHF
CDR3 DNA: TGCGCCAGCAGCCAAGAGGCGTGGACAAATTCACCCCTCCACTTT

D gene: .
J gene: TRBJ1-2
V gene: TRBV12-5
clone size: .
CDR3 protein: CASVPLGEGERGYTF
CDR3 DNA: TGTGCTAGTGTCCCCCTGGGTGAGGGCGAACGGGGCTACACCTTC

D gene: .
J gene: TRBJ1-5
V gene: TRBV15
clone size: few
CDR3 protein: CATSRDGSRLNQPQHF
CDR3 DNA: TGTGCCACCAGCAGAGATGGCAGTCGCTTGAATCAGCCCCAGCATTTT

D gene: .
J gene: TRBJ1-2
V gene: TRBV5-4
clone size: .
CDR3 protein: CASSLVTRRGYGYTF
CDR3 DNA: TGTGCCAGCAGCTTAGTAACCCGCAGGGGCTATGGCTACACCTTC

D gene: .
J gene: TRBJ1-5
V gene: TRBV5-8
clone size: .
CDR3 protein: CASSLVGGNSNQPQHF
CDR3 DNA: TGTGCCAGCAGCTTGGTAGGGGGAAATAGCAATCAGCCCCAGCATTTT

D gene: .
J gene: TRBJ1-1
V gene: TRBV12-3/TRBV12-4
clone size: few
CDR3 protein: CASSLYGEAEAFF
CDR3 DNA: TGTGCCAGCAGTTTATATGGGGAGGCTGAAGCTTTCTTT

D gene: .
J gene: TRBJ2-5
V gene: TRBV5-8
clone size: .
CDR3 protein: CASRTGNWGETQYF
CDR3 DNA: TGTGCCAGCAGAACAGGGAATTGGGGAGAGACCCAGTACTTC

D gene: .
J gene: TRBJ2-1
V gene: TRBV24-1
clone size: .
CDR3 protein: CATSVTNRDEQFF
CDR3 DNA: TGTGCCACCAGTGTGACTAACAGGGATGAGCAGTTCTTC

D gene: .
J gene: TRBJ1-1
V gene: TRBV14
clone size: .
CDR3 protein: CASSRNQGTEAFF
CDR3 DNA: TGTGCCAGCAGCCGGAACCAGGGGACTGAAGCTTTCTTT

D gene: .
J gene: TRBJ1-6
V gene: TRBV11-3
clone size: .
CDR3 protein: CASSLIASDRESSYNSPLHF
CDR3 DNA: TGTGCCAGCAGCTTAATCGCCAGCGACCGCGAAAGCTCCTATAATTCACCCCTCCACTTT

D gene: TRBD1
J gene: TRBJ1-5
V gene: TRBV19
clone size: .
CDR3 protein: CASSISTTGGNQPQHF
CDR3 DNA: TGTGCCAGTAGTATCTCCACGACAGGGGGAAATCAGCCCCAGCATTTT

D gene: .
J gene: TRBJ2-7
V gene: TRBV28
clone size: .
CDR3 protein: CASSLLHYEQYF
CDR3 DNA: TGTGCCAGCAGTTTATTACACTACGAGCAGTACTTC

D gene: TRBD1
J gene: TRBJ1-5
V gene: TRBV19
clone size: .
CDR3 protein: CASRGAGQGSNQPQHF
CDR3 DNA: TGTGCCAGCAGGGGCGCCGGACAGGGCAGCAATCAGCCCCAGCATTTT

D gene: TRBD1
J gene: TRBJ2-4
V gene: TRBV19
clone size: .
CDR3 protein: CASSQGQGASLLAKNIQYF
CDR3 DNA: TGTGCCAGTAGCCAGGGACAGGGGGCTTCCCTTCTAGCCAAAAACATTCAGTACTTC

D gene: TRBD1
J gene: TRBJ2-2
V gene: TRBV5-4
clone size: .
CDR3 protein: CASSRQGADGELFF
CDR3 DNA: TGTGCCAGCAGTCGACAGGGGGCGGACGGGGAGCTGTTTTTT

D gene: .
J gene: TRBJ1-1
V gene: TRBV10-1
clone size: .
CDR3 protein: CASSQQALGEAFF
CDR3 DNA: TGCGCCAGCAGTCAACAGGCGCTCGGTGAAGCTTTCTTT

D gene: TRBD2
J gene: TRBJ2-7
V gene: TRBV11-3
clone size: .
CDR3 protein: CASSLGLAGGEQYF
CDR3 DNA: TGTGCCAGCAGCCTGGGACTAGCGGGAGGGGAGCAGTACTTC

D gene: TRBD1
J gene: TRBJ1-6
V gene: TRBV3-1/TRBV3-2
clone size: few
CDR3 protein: CASSQGRTGVRRYNSPLHF
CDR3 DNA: TGTGCCAGCAGCCAAGGAAGGACAGGGGTTCGCCGTTATAATTCACCCCTCCACTTT

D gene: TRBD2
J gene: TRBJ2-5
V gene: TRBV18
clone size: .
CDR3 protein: CASSAGLAGQETQYF
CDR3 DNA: TGTGCCAGCTCAGCGGGCCTAGCGGGCCAAGAGACCCAGTACTTC

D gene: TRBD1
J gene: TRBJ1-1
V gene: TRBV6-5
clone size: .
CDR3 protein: CASSYFRTGSTEAFF
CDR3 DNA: TGTGCCAGCAGTTACTTTAGGACAGGGAGCACTGAAGCTTTCTTT

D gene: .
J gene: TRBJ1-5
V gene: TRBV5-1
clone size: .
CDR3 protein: CASSLGVGGDNQPQHF
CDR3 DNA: TGCGCCAGCAGCTTGGGAGTTGGGGGGGACAATCAGCCCCAGCATTTT

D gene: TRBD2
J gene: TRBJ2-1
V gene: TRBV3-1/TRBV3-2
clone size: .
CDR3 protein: CASSRGEGRTGQFF
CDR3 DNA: TGTGCCAGCAGCCGGGGGGAGGGGCGAACTGGGCAGTTCTTC

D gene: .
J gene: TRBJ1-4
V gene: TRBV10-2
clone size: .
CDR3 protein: CASREHREEEANEKLFF
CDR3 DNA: TGCGCCAGCAGAGAACACAGGGAAGAGGAGGCTAATGAAAAACTGTTTTTT

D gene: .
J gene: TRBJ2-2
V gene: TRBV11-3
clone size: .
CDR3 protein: CASSLEVLGLAGPNTGELFF
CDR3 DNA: TGTGCCAGCAGCTTAGAAGTCCTTGGTTTGGCGGGACCGAACACCGGGGAGCTGTTTTTT

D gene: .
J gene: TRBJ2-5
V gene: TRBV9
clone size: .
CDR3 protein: CASSVSQMETQYF
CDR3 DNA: TGTGCCAGCAGCGTAAGCCAAATGGAGACCCAGTACTTC

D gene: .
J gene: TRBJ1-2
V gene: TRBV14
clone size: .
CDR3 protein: CASSQDLGGLRYGYTF
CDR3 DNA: TGTGCCAGCAGCCAAGATCTGGGGGGGCTGCGCTATGGCTACACCTTC

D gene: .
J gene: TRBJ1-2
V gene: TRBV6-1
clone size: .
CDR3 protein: CASSEGGEGYGYTF
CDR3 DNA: TGTGCCAGCAGTGAGGGAGGGGAGGGCTATGGCTACACCTTC

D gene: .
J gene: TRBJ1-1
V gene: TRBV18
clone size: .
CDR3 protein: CASSKLTGLEAFF
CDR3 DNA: TGTGCCAGCTCCAAATTGACAGGCCTTGAAGCTTTCTTT

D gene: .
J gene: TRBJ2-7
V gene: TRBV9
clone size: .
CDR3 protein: CASSVVSCDWVAYEQYF
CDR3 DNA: TGTGCCAGCAGCGTAGTGAGTTGCGACTGGGTAGCCTACGAGCAGTACTTC

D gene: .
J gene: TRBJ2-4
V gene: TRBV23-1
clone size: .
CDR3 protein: CASSRSLTGSLYF
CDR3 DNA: TGCGCCAGCAGTCGAAGCCTTACAGGTTCCCTGTACTTC

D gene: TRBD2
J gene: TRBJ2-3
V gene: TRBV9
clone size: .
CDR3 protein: CASRHTSGGTDTQYF
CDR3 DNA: TGTGCCAGCAGGCATACTAGCGGGGGCACAGATACGCAGTATTTT

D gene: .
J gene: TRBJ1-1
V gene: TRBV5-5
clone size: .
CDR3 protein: CASSLRQGPLPTEAFF
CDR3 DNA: TGTGCCAGCAGCTTGAGGCAGGGGCCCCTCCCCACTGAAGCTTTCTTT

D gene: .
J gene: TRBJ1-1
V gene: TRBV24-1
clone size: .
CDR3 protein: CATMGHQNTEAFF
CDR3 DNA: TGTGCCACTATGGGACACCAGAACACTGAAGCTTTCTTT

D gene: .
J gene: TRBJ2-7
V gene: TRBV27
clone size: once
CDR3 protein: CASSLSDTEATYEQYF
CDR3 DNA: TGTGCCAGCAGTTTATCCGACACGGAGGCCACCTACGAGCAGTACTTC

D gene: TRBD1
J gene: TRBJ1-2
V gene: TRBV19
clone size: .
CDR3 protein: CASSRKATGEEGYTF
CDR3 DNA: TGTGCCAGTAGTAGGAAAGCGACAGGGGAGGAAGGCTACACCTTC

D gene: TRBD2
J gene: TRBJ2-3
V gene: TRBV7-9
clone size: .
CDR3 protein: CASSSPSGGITDTQYF
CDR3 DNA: TGTGCCAGCAGCTCCCCCAGCGGGGGCATCACAGATACGCAGTATTTT

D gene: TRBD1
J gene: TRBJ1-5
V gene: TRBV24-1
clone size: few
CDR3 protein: CATSDSDRGYDQPQHF
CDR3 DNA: TGTGCCACCAGTGACTCCGACAGGGGGTACGACCAGCCCCAGCATTTT

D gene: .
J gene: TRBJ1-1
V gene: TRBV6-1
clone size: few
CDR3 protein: CASSDKQVWWTEAFF
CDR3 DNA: TGTGCCAGCAGTGATAAGCAGGTATGGTGGACTGAAGCTTTCTTT

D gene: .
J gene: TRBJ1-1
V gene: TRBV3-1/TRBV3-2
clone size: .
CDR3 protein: CASSQNGVGGTEAFF
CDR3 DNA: TGTGCCAGCAGCCAAAACGGGGTCGGAGGCACTGAAGCTTTCTTT

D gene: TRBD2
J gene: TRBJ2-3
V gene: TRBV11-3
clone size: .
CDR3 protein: CASSPTSGGVDTQYF
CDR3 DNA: TGTGCCAGCAGCCCGACTAGCGGGGGGGTAGATACGCAGTATTTT

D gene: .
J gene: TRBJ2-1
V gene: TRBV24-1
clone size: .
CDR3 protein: CATSDLLSSYNEQFF
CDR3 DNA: TGTGCCACCAGTGATTTGTTGAGCTCCTACAATGAGCAGTTCTTC

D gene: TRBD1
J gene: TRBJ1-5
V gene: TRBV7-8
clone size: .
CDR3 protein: CASSLTGGNQPQHF
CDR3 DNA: TGTGCCAGCAGCTTAACAGGGGGGAATCAGCCCCAGCATTTT

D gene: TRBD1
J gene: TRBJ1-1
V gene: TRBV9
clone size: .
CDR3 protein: CASSQIDRGRGAFF
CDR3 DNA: TGTGCCAGCAGCCAAATCGACAGGGGGCGGGGAGCTTTCTTT

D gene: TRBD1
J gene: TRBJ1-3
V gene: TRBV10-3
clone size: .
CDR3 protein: CAISGGQVAGNTIYF
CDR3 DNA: TGTGCCATCAGTGGGGGACAGGTTGCAGGAAACACCATATATTTT

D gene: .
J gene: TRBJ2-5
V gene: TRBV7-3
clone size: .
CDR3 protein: CASSNSSVRGRGETQYF
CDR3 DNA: TGTGCCAGCAGCAACTCTAGCGTTCGGGGCCGGGGAGAGACCCAGTACTTC

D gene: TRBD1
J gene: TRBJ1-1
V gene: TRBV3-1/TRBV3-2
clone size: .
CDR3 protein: CASSQDWTGRFWIF
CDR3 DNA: TGTGCCAGCAGCCAAGACTGGACAGGGCGCTTCTGGATCTTT

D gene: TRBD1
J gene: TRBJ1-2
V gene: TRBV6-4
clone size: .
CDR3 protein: CASRKVHRGLNYGYTF
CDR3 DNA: TGTGCCAGCAGGAAAGTACACAGGGGCCTTAACTATGGCTACACCTTC

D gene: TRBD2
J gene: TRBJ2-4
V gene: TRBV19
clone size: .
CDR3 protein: CASSPGLAVAKNIQYF
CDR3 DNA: TGTGCCAGTAGTCCAGGACTAGCGGTAGCCAAAAACATTCAGTACTTC

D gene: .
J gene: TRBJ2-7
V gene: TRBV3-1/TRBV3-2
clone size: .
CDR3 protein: CASSLGTYEQYF
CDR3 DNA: TGTGCCAGCAGCCTCGGGACCTACGAGCAGTACTTC

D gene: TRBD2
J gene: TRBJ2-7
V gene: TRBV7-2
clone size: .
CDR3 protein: CASSLYMFSGREQYF
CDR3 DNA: TGTGCCAGCAGCTTATATATGTTTAGCGGGCGCGAGCAGTACTTC